This note documents a single T cell receptor beta chain sequence. What it recognizes is unknown. The data are from a study of read filtering for tumor transcriptome and immune sequencing. Germline loops: CDR1 DFQATT, CDR2 SNEGSKA (reference sequence). V lost 3 bases and J 6 bases, leaving 15 bases between the germline ends. The CDR3 loop spans 14 amino acids. Study-level results: RNA-seq captured clonotypes less deeply and reliably than IR-seq.

From approximately 430 ng of RNA, a library with molecular barcoded alpha/delta and beta/gamma adaptors was made. TCRdb passed the reads through MiXCR, listing each CDR3 protein once. The sample includes nearly 60,000 distinct CDR3 sequences, about 12% of them seen just once. Input material: a population of CD138-negative cells sorted from bone marrow. The chain carries TRBV20-1 and TRBJ2-4, with D hard to call. The sequence came from a donor at least 40 years old with multiple myeloma. CDR3 in amino acids: CSASKPGLTNIQYF. CDR3 nucleotide sequence: TGCAGTGCTAGTAAACCGGGCCTTACAAACATTCAGTACTTC.